What follows is one T cell receptor beta chain and its context. These data come from a study of blood T cell repertoires in COVID-19. In the original processing: Reference gene primer amplification in the assay estimated nucleated cell counts. Repertoires were generated with immunoSEQ multiplex PCR, while TCRdb's copy carries only in-frame clones and drops some. That table supplies the V and J calls and clone size; D and trimming were determined from the DNA. The repertoire holds 300,000 to 400,000 clones, with about 90% as singletons. Germline V CDR1 and CDR2: SGHRS, YFSETQ. CDR3 length: 16 amino acids. The ends lost 4 bases at V and 10 bases at J; junction bases unmatched: 14.

Material for sequencing was PBMCs or T cells enriched from blood (not recorded which). The chain joins TRBV5-1 to TRBJ1-6, with TRBD1 identical over 7 bases. The clonotype originates from a young woman who had recovered from COVID-19. This chain's CDR3 is CASSPTPDRETSPLHF. The DNA for the CDR3 is TGCGCCAGCAGCCCTACACCCGACAGGGAAACCTCACCCCTCCACTTT.